A selection of T cell receptor beta chains follows, all from one sample in a study of Ad26.COV2.S vaccination and SARS-CoV-2 variants. The method was immunoSEQ multiplex PCR; TCRdb's version includes in-frame clones alone and lacks a portion of them. The sample includes hundreds of thousands of clones, 87% seen only once; the top ten take around 3%. Specimen: peripheral blood, collected in a trial of Ad26.COV2.S vaccine versus placebo. Receptor source: a person between 18 and 65 years old who received the Ad26.COV2.S COVID-19 vaccine or a placebo. CDR3s include the opening cysteine and the closing phenylalanine or tryptophan. The D gene is left open where the match is weak. Size tells how often a clone was seen (once, few, many) or the class of an expanded clone, and some rows leave it out.

d_call	v_call	clone_size	j_call	cdr3_aa	cdr3_nt
TRBD2	TRBV6-2/TRBV6-3	.	TRBJ2-3	CASSYSAGEVTDTQYF	TGTGCCAGCAGTTACTCGGCGGGAGAAGTCACAGATACGCAGTATTTT
.	TRBV24-1	.	TRBJ2-2	CATSGTGRNTGELFF	TGTGCCACCTCCGGGACGGGAAGGAACACCGGGGAGCTGTTTTTT
.	TRBV3-1/TRBV3-2	.	TRBJ2-7	CASTQGFPYEQYF	TGTGCCAGCACCCAGGGGTTTCCCTACGAGCAGTACTTC
.	TRBV27	.	TRBJ2-7	CASSFGRTYEQYF	TGTGCCAGCTCGTTTGGGAGGACATACGAGCAGTACTTC
.	TRBV12-5	.	TRBJ1-1	CASGVTRKTEAFF	TGTGCTAGTGGTGTCACGCGGAAAACTGAAGCTTTCTTT
TRBD1	TRBV4-3	.	TRBJ2-7	CASSRDRGPYEQYF	TGCGCCAGCAGCCGGGACAGGGGGCCCTACGAGCAGTACTTC
.	TRBV28	.	TRBJ2-1	CASSSGHNEQFF	TGTGCCAGCAGTTCGGGGCACAATGAGCAGTTCTTC
TRBD1	TRBV9	.	TRBJ2-5	CASSAATGVQETQYF	TGTGCCAGCAGCGCCGCCACAGGGGTCCAAGAGACCCAGTACTTC
TRBD1	TRBV7-2	.	TRBJ1-1	CASSYQGVGEAFF	TGTGCCAGCAGCTACCAGGGGGTTGGTGAAGCTTTCTTT
TRBD2	TRBV5-1	.	TRBJ2-3	CASSLGASGDLDTQYF	TGCGCCAGCAGCTTGGGGGCTAGCGGGGATTTAGATACGCAGTATTTT
.	TRBV30	.	TRBJ1-2	CAWKMDTLYGYTF	TGTGCCTGGAAAATGGACACCCTCTATGGCTACACCTTC
.	TRBV21-1	.	TRBJ2-7	CASSPGLAEAYEQYF	TGTGCCAGCAGCCCGGGGCTAGCGGAGGCCTACGAGCAGTACTTC
.	TRBV10-3	.	TRBJ2-7	CASPGRDLPYYEQYF	TGTGCCAGCCCCGGACGGGACCTGCCCTATTACGAGCAGTACTTC
.	TRBV6-5	.	TRBJ1-2	CASTLDREGTF	TGTGCCAGCACCCTCGATCGGGAAGGGACCTTC
.	TRBV27	.	TRBJ2-7	CASSLSGDRRLDEQYF	TGTGCCAGCAGCCTATCCGGGGACCGCCGGTTGGACGAGCAGTACTTC
.	TRBV6-5	.	TRBJ1-1	CASSYTPRGEAFF	TGTGCCAGCAGTTACACCCCCAGAGGGGAAGCTTTCTTT
TRBD1	TRBV11-2	few	TRBJ1-6	CASSLGSSLGQGARPLHF	TGTGCCAGCAGCTTAGGGTCCAGTTTGGGACAGGGCGCGCGACCCCTCCACTTT
TRBD1	TRBV7-9	.	TRBJ1-4	CASSFRTGGFEKLFF	TGTGCCAGCAGCTTTCGGACAGGGGGGTTTGAAAAACTGTTTTTT
.	TRBV4-3	.	TRBJ1-3	CASSQVWKTGNTIYF	TGCGCCAGCAGCCAAGTGTGGAAAACTGGAAACACCATATATTTT
.	TRBV2	many	TRBJ1-6	CASSEEGQDYNSPLHF	TGTGCCAGCAGTGAAGAGGGTCAGGATTATAATTCACCCCTCCACTTT
.	TRBV12-5	.	TRBJ2-7	CASGRTDYEQYF	TGTGCTAGTGGCAGGACAGACTACGAGCAGTACTTC
.	TRBV5-6	.	TRBJ2-3	CASSSTSTDTQYF	TGTGCCAGCAGCTCGACTAGCACAGATACGCAGTATTTT
.	TRBV29-1	.	TRBJ1-1	CSVHRGGSGEAFF	TGCAGCGTCCATCGGGGTGGATCAGGGGAAGCTTTCTTT
.	TRBV7-2	.	TRBJ2-7	CASSLGALGGSMRYF	TGTGCCAGCAGCTTAGGGGCCTTAGGTGGGTCGATGCGGTACTTC
TRBD1	TRBV19	.	TRBJ2-7	CASSPGQGPYEQYF	TGTGCCAGTAGTCCGGGACAGGGGCCCTACGAGCAGTACTTC
.	TRBV7-9	.	TRBJ2-5	CASSYSPQGRGETQYF	TGTGCCAGCAGCTATAGCCCACAGGGTCGGGGAGAGACCCAGTACTTC
.	TRBV7-2	.	TRBJ1-1	CASSLTSWGTEAFF	TGTGCCAGCAGCTTAACCAGTTGGGGTACTGAAGCTTTCTTT
.	TRBV7-2	.	TRBJ2-6	CASSAGQGRAGANVLTF	TGTGCCAGCAGCGCCGGTCAGGGTAGAGCTGGGGCCAACGTCCTGACTTTC
TRBD1	TRBV10-3	.	TRBJ2-2	CAIGTGTGELFF	TGTGCCATAGGGACAGGGACCGGGGAGCTGTTTTTT
.	TRBV19	.	TRBJ1-5	CASSILGRGNQPQHF	TGTGCCAGTAGTATACTGGGTCGGGGGAATCAGCCCCAGCATTTT
.	TRBV4-1	.	TRBJ1-1	CASSQGEVQVAEAFF	TGCGCCAGCAGCCAAGGCGAAGTACAGGTGGCTGAAGCTTTCTTT
.	TRBV15	.	TRBJ1-5	CATSREREQGWIGQPQHF	TGTGCCACCAGCAGAGAAAGAGAACAGGGATGGATAGGTCAGCCCCAGCATTTT
.	TRBV5-1	.	TRBJ1-1	CASRNGQSNTEAFF	TGCGCCAGCAGGAATGGACAGTCGAACACTGAAGCTTTCTTT
.	TRBV11-2	many	TRBJ2-2	CASSTTRMLNTGELFF	TGTGCCAGCAGCACGACTAGGATGCTGAACACCGGGGAGCTGTTTTTT
.	TRBV27	.	TRBJ1-1	CASSLSLQTEAFF	TGTGCCAGCAGTTTATCACTGCAGACTGAAGCTTTCTTT
TRBD1	TRBV6-1	few	TRBJ1-5	CASSEAGQVYQPQHF	TGTGCCAGCAGTGAAGCGGGACAGGTCTATCAGCCCCAGCATTTT
.	TRBV4-1	.	TRBJ2-7	CASSQGEVLEYEQYF	TGCGCCAGCAGCCAAGGAGAGGTTTTAGAGTACGAGCAGTACTTC
.	TRBV18	once	TRBJ1-3	CASSPRGRTSGNTIYF	TGTGCCAGCTCACCAAGAGGGCGGACCTCTGGAAACACCATATATTTT
TRBD2	TRBV27	.	TRBJ2-5	CASSFLVAGVRGETQYF	TGTGCCAGCAGTTTTCTGGTAGCGGGAGTTCGGGGGGAGACCCAGTACTTC
.	TRBV5-4	.	TRBJ1-2	CASSPSGDRRIYGYTF	TGTGCCAGCAGCCCCTCCGGTGACAGGCGAATCTATGGCTACACCTTC
TRBD2	TRBV13	.	TRBJ2-1	CASSGTSGFSSYNEQFF	TGTGCCAGCAGTGGGACTAGCGGGTTTAGCTCCTACAATGAGCAGTTCTTC
TRBD1	TRBV12-5	.	TRBJ2-7	CASGAGTASYEQYF	TGTGCTAGTGGTGCCGGGACAGCCTCCTACGAGCAGTACTTC
TRBD2	TRBV18	.	TRBJ2-5	CASSLAGGPETQYF	TGTGCCAGCTCACTAGCGGGAGGGCCGGAGACCCAGTACTTC
.	TRBV7-8	once	TRBJ2-1	CASSLGAVWGNRHGQFF	TGTGCCAGCAGCTTAGGGGCGGTATGGGGCAACCGTCATGGGCAGTTCTTC